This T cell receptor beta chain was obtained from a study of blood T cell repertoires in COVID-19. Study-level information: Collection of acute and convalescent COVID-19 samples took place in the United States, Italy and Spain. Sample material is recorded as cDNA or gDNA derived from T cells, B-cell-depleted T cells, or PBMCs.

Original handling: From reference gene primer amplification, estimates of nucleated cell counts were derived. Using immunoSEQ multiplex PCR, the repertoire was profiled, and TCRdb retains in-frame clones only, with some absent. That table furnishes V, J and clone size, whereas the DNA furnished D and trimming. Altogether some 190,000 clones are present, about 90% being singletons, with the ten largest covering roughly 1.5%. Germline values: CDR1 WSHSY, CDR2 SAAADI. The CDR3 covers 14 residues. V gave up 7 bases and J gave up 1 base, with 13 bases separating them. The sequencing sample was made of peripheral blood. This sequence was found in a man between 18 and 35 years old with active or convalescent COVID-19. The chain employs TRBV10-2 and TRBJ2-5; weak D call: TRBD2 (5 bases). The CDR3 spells CASKIEAGQETQYF. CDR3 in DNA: TGCGCCAGCAAAATCGAGGCGGGCCAAGAGACCCAGTACTTC.